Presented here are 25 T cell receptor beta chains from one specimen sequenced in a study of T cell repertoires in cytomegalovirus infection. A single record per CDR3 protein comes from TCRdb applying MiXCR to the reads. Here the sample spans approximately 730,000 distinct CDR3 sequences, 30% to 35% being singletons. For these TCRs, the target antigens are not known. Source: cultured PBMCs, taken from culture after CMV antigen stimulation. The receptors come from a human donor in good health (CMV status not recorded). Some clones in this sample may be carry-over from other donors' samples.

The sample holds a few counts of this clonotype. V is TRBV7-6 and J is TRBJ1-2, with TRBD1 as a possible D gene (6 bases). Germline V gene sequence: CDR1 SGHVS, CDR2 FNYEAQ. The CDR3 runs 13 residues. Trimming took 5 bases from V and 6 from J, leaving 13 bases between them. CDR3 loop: CASSRGGRDGYTF. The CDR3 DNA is TGTGCCAGCAGCCGAGGGGGAAGGGATGGCTACACCTTC.

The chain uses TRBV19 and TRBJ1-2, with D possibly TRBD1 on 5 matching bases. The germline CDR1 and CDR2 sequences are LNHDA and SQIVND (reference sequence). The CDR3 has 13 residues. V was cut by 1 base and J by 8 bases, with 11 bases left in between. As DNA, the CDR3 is TGTGCCAGTAGTATAGGCCGGGACGGGGGCTACACCTTC. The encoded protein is CASSIGRDGGYTF.

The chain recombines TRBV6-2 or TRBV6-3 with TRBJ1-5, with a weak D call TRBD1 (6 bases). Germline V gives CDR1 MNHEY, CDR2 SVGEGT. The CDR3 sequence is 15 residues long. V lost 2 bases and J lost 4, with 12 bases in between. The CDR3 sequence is CASSYRVGANQPQHF. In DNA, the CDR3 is TGTGCCAGCAGTTACCGGGTGGGGGCGAATCAGCCCCAGCATTTT.

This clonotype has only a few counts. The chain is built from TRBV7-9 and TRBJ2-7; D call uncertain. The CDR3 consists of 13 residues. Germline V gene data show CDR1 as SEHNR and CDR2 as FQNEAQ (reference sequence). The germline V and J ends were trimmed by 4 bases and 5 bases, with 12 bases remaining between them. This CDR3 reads CASSSGRWHEQYF. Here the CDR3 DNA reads TGTGCCAGCAGCTCCGGAAGATGGCACGAGCAGTACTTC.

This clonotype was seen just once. CDR3 amino acids: CAISVVGRTEAFF. DNA of the CDR3: TGTGCCATCAGCGTTGTAGGCCGAACTGAAGCTTTCTTT. V usage is TRBV10-3 and J usage is TRBJ1-1; no clear D gene. Trimming shortened V by 6 bases and J by 5 bases, and 13 bases separated the two germline ends. Germline-derived CDR1 and CDR2 are ENHRY and SYGVKD. CDR3 length: 13 amino acids.

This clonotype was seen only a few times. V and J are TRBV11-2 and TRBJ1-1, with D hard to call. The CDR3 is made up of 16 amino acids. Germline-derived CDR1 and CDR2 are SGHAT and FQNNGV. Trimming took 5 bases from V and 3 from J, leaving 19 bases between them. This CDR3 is CASSNIPRVVDTEAFF. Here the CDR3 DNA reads TGTGCCAGCAGCAACATCCCAAGGGTTGTGGACACTGAAGCTTTCTTT.

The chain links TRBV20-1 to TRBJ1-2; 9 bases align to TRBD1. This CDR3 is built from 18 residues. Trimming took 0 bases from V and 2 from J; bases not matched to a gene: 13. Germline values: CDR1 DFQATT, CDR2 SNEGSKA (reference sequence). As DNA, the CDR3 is TGCAGTGCTAGAGACCTTACCATCCCGGGACAGGGAAACTATGGCTACACCTTC. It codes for CSARDLTIPGQGNYGYTF.

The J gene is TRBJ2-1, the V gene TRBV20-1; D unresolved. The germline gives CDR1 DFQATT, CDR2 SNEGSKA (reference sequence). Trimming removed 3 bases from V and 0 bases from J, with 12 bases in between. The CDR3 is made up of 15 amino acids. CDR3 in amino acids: CSASSGAVSYNEQFF. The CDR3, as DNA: TGCAGTGCTAGCTCTGGTGCGGTCTCCTACAATGAGCAGTTCTTC.

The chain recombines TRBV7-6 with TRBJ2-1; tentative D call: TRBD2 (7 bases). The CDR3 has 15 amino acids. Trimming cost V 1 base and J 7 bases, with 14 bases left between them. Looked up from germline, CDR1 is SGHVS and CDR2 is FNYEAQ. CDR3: CASSLVGGLLNEQFF. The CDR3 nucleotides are TGTGCCAGCAGCTTAGTGGGGGGGCTACTGAATGAGCAGTTCTTC.

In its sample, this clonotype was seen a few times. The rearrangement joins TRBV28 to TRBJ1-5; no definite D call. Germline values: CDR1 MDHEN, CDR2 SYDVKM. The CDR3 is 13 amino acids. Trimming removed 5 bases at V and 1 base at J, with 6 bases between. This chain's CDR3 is CASSLESNQPQHF. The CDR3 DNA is TGTGCCAGCAGTCTAGAGAGCAATCAGCCCCAGCATTTT.

CDR3 DNA: TGTGCCAGCAGCCAAGACCCCCCTTGGGGTGAGCAGTTCTTC. Its protein product is CASSQDPPWGEQFF. The chain couples TRBV14 to TRBJ2-1; D not resolved. This CDR3 comprises 14 residues. Germline CDR1 reads SGHDN; CDR2 reads FVKESK. Trimming took 0 bases from V and 9 from J, leaving 12 bases between them.

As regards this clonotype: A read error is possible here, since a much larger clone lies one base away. The CDR3 protein is CAGSRLQGITQYF. The CDR3 nucleotides are TGTGCCGGCAGCCGACTACAGGGCATTACGCAGTATTTT. The V gene is TRBV7-2, the J gene TRBJ2-3, with D possibly TRBD1 on 6 matching bases. The germline V gene encodes CDR1 SGHTA and CDR2 FQGNSA. The CDR3 totals 13 residues.

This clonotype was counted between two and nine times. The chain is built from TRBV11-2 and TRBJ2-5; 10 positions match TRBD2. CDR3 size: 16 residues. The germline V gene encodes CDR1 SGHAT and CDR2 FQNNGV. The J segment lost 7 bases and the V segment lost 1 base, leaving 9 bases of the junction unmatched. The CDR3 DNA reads TGTGCCAGCAGCTTAGTCCCCTTAGCGGGGGGAGGGACCCAGTACTTC. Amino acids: CASSLVPLAGGGTQYF.

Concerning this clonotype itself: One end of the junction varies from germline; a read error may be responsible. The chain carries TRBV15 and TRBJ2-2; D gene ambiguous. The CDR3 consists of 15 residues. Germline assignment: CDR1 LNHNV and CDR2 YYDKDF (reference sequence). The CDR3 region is CATSGETRNTGELFF. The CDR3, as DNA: TGTGCCACCAGCGGAGAGACGAGGAACACCGGGGAGCTGTTTTTT.

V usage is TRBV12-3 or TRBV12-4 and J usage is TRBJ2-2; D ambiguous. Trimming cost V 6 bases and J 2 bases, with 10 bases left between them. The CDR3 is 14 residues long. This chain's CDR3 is CASRMRSNTGELFF. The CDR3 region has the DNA TGTGCCAGCAGAATGAGGTCAAACACCGGGGAGCTGTTTTTT.

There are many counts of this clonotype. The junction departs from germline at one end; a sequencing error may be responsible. As DNA, the CDR3 is TGTGCCACCAGCCCACTAGCGGGGTATACATACCAAGAGACCCAGTACTTC. This codes for CATSPLAGYTYQETQYF. The rearrangement joins TRBV7-2 to TRBJ2-5; 10 bases line up with TRBD2. Germline CDR1 SGHTA, CDR2 FQGNSA. The CDR3 sequence is 17 residues long.

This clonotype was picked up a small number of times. CDR3 region: CASSPSGTGKETQYF. CDR3 bases: TGTGCCAGCAGTCCCTCCGGGACAGGGAAGGAGACCCAGTACTTC. The chain couples TRBV28 to TRBJ2-5, with 9 bases matching TRBD1. V shed 5 bases and J 5 bases; nucleotides not matched to a gene: 9. The CDR3 consists of 15 residues. CDR1 MDHEN and CDR2 SYDVKM come from the germline V gene.

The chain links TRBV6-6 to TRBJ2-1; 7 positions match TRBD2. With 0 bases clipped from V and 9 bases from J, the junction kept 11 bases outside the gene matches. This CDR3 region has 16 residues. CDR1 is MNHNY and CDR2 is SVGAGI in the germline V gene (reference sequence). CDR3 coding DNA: TGTGCCAGCAGTTACTCGATGTGGGCGGGAGCGGGTGAGCAGTTCTTC. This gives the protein CASSYSMWAGAGEQFF.

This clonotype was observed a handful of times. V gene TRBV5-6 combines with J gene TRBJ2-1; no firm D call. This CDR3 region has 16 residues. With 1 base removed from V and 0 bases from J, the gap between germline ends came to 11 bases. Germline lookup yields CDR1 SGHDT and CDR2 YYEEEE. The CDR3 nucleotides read TGTGCCAGCAGCTTGAGCCTGGTGGGCTCCTACAATGAGCAGTTCTTC. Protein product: CASSLSLVGSYNEQFF.

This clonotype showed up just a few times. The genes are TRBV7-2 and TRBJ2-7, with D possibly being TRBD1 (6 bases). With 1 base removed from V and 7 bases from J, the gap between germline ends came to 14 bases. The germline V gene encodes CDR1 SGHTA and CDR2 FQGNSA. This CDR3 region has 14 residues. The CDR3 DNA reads TGTGCCAGCAGCTTAGAGTTGGCCAGGGGTGAGCAGTACTTC. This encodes CASSLELARGEQYF.

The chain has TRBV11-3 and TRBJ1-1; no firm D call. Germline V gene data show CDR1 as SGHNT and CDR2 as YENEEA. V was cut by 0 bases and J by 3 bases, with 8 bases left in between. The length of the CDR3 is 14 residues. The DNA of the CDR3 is TGTGCCAGCAGCTTAGATGGACGGGACACTGAAGCTTTCTTT. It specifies CASSLDGRDTEAFF.

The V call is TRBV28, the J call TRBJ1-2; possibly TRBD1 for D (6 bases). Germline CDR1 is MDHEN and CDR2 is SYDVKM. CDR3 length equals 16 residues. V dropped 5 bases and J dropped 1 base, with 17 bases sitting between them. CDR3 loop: CASSTTDSRFNYGYTF. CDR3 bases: TGTGCCAGCAGTACAACGGACAGTCGCTTTAACTATGGCTACACCTTC.

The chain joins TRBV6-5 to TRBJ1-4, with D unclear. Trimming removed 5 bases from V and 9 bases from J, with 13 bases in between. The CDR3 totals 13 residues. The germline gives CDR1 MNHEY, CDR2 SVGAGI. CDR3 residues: CASSGGVRKKLFF. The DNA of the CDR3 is TGTGCCAGCAGTGGAGGCGTGAGGAAAAAACTGTTTTTT.

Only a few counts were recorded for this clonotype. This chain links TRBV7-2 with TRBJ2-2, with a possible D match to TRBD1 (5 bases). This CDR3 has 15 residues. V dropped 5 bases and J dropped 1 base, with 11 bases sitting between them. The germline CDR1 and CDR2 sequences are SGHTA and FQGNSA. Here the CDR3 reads CASSKGWQNTGELFF. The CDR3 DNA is TGTGCCAGCAGCAAGGGGTGGCAGAACACCGGGGAGCTGTTTTTT. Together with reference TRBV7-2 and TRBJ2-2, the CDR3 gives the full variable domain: GAGVSQSPSNKVTEKGKDVELRCDPISGHTALYWYRQSLGQGLEFLIYFQGNSAPDKSGLPSDRFSAERTGGSVSTLTIQRTQQEDSAVYLCASSKGWQNTGELFFGEGSRLTVL.

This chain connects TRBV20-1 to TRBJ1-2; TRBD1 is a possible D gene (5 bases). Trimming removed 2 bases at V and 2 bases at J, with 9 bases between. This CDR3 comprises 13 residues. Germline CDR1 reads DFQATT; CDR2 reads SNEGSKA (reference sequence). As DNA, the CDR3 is TGCAGTGCTAGAACCGACAGAAACTATGGCTACACCTTC. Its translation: CSARTDRNYGYTF.